The 24 T cell receptor beta chains listed next were all sequenced from one sample in a study of T cells in Graves' hyperthyroidism and ophthalmopathy. Template material for amplifying TCR beta CDR3 regions consisted of RNA transcripts. First-round RT-PCR of the TCR CDR3 relied on the HTBI primer set. TCRdb re-called the multiplex PCR reads through MiXCR, storing one row per CDR3 protein. Of hundreds of thousands of distinct CDR3 sequences listed, approximately 15% are singletons. The material sequenced was blood. Receptors were obtained from a woman between 18 and 29 years old with Graves' hyperthyroidism.

Turning to this clonotype: This may arise from a read error, as a much more abundant clone is one base away. CDR3 sequence (DNA): TGTGCCAGCAAGAATGGACAGAGCTCCTACAATGAGAAGTTCTTC. It yields the protein CASKNGQSSYNEKFF. The chain links TRBV6-1 to TRBJ2-1; D might be TRBD1 (6 bases). In germline, CDR1 is MNHNS, CDR2 SASEGT. The length of the CDR3 is 15 residues.

The table lists this clonotype with a few counts. J is TRBJ1-1 and V is TRBV2; D may be TRBD1 (5 bases). The V gene's germline CDR1 is SNHLY and CDR2 FYNNEI. V was clipped by 6 bases and J by 4 bases, with 15 bases between them. The length of the CDR3 is 14 residues. The CDR3 DNA reads as TGTGCCAGCAGCGCCCAGTTGGGGGGCACTGAAGCTTTCTTT. Translated: CASSAQLGGTEAFF.

This clonotype came up many times. This sequence joins TRBV6-1 and TRBJ1-2; TRBD1 matches at 10 bases. J was trimmed by 3 bases and V by 7 bases; bases with no gene match: 5. The CDR3 length is 14 residues. Germline V gene data show CDR1 as MNHNS and CDR2 as SASEGT. CDR3 sequence: CASMPDRGYYGYTF. In nucleotides, the CDR3 is TGTGCCAGCATGCCGGACAGGGGGTACTATGGCTACACCTTC.

The CDR3 nucleotides read TGTGCCAGAACCCCCGGGACAGGTTATGGCTACACCTTC. Translation gives CARTPGTGYGYTF. The rearrangement uses TRBV2 and TRBJ1-2; 8 nucleotides agree with TRBD1. With 9 bases clipped from V and 5 bases from J, the junction kept 8 bases outside the gene matches. CDR3 length equals 13 residues. Germline V gene data show CDR1 as SNHLY and CDR2 as FYNNEI.

The chain is built from TRBV20-1 and TRBJ2-5; D might be TRBD1 (5 bases). The CDR3 is 16 amino acids. With 0 bases removed from V and 4 bases from J, the gap between germline ends came to 18 bases. Per the germline V gene, CDR1 is DFQATT and CDR2 is SNEGSKA (reference sequence). CDR3 coding DNA: TGCAGTGCTAGAGATCACCTACGACAGCTAGGAGAGACCCAGTACTTC. It codes for CSARDHLRQLGETQYF.

In its sample, this clonotype was seen a few times. This chain joins TRBV7-9 and TRBJ2-1, with 9 nucleotides matching TRBD1. CDR3 length equals 16 residues. CDR1 is SEHNR and CDR2 is FQNEAQ in the germline V gene (reference sequence). V gave up 4 bases and J gave up 6 bases; unmatched junction bases: 10. DNA for the CDR3: TGTGCCAGCAGCTCTCGACAGGGGGATATAGTCAATGAGCAGTTCTTC. Protein sequence: CASSSRQGDIVNEQFF.

At least ten counts were recorded for this clonotype. The chain couples TRBV12-3 or TRBV12-4 to TRBJ1-2; 7 bases fit TRBD1. This CDR3 is 14 amino acids long. With V trimmed by 6 bases and J by 1 base, 5 bases remained unmatched. The CDR3 here is CASRRQGDNYGYTF. The CDR3 DNA is TGTGCCAGCAGACGACAGGGTGATAACTATGGCTACACCTTC.

The chain uses TRBV6-1 and TRBJ2-7, with 8 bases matching TRBD1. This CDR3 has 13 residues. Germline V gene lookup returns CDR1 MNHNS and CDR2 SASEGT. The V segment lost 7 bases and the J segment 7 bases; nucleotides outside the gene matches: 9. CDR3 region: CASKGQVDIEQYF. In DNA, the CDR3 is TGTGCCAGCAAGGGACAGGTGGACATTGAGCAGTACTTC.

This clonotype was picked up a small number of times. This is likely a read error, given that the CDR3 carries no conserved phenylalanine or tryptophan at its end. The chain uses TRBV20-1 and TRBJ2-7; 9 positions match TRBD1. Per germline, CDR1 DFQATT and CDR2 SNEGSKA (reference sequence). The V segment lost 1 base and the J segment 2 bases; nucleotides outside the gene matches: 3. The CDR3 has 14 residues. The CDR3 region has the DNA TGCAGTGCTAGAGTCCGGGACAGGGCCTACGAGCAGTACCTC. This codes for CSARVRDRAYEQYL.

This clonotype has ten or more counts. This sequence joins TRBV6-1 and TRBJ2-5; D gene ambiguous. V was cut by 2 bases and J by 3 bases, with 7 bases left in between. Germline CDR1 reads MNHNS; CDR2 reads SASEGT. This CDR3 region has 13 residues. For the CDR3, the DNA is TGTGCCAGCAGTGAACATCACGAAGAGACCCAGTACTTC. Amino acids: CASSEHHEETQYF.

This rearrangement joins TRBV18 to TRBJ2-2; TRBD1 or TRBD2 may be the D gene (5 bases each). Germline CDR1 reads KGHSH; CDR2 reads LQKENI. Trimming removed 4 bases from V and 1 base from J, with 10 bases in between. There are 15 residues in the CDR3. The CDR3 coding sequence is TGTGCCAGCTCACACGGGACGCAGAACACCGGGGAGCTGTTTTTT. The encoded protein is CASSHGTQNTGELFF.

The table lists this clonotype with a few counts. The chain recombines TRBV18 with TRBJ2-7; a possible D gene is TRBD2 (7 bases). The CDR3 runs 17 residues. CDR1 is KGHSH and CDR2 is LQKENI in the germline V gene. V was trimmed by 3 bases and J by 0 bases, leaving 18 bases between them. CDR3 sequence reads: CASSPLPGGGPSYEQYF. The CDR3, as DNA: TGTGCCAGCTCACCGCTACCCGGCGGGGGCCCCTCCTACGAGCAGTACTTC. The full variable domain, in which reference TRBV18 and TRBJ2-7 provide the parts outside the CDR3, is NAGVMQNPRHLVRRRGQEARLRCSPMKGHSHVYWYRQLPEEGLKFMVYLQKENIIDESGMPKERFSAEFPKEGPSILRIQQVVRGDSAAYFCASSPLPGGGPSYEQYFGPGTRLTVT.

This clonotype was recorded many times. The V call is TRBV18, the J call TRBJ1-1; D gene ambiguous. The CDR3 sequence is 15 residues long. Trimming removed 1 base at V and 0 bases at J, with 9 bases between. CDR1 and CDR2 from the germline V gene are KGHSH and LQKENI. The CDR3 spells CASSPRYDMNTEAFF. As DNA, the CDR3 is TGTGCCAGCTCACCACGCTATGATATGAACACTGAAGCTTTCTTT.

J is TRBJ2-5 and V is TRBV2; D perhaps matches TRBD2 (6 bases). There are 12 residues in the CDR3. V shed 8 bases and J shed 2 bases, with 9 bases lying between them. Germline loops: CDR1 SNHLY, CDR2 FYNNEI. This chain's CDR3 is CASQREQETQYF. The CDR3, as DNA: TGTGCCAGCCAACGGGAGCAAGAGACCCAGTACTTC.

This clonotype occurred many times. The chain combines TRBV11-3 with TRBJ2-5; D possibly corresponds to TRBD2 (6 bases). The V gene's germline CDR1 is SGHNT and CDR2 YENEEA. The CDR3 is 17 amino acids. V shed 5 bases and J shed 6 bases, with 25 bases lying between them. CDR3 loop: CASSGDRIKEGLKTQYF. CDR3 nucleotide sequence: TGTGCCAGCAGCGGTGATAGGATCAAGGAGGGGCTGAAGACCCAGTACTTC.

The genes are TRBV20-1 and TRBJ1-1, with a tentative D call TRBD1 (6 bases). V dropped 6 bases and J dropped 0 bases, with 14 bases sitting between them. The CDR3 extends over 14 amino acids. The V gene's germline CDR1 is DFQATT and CDR2 SNEGSKA (reference sequence). CDR3 nucleotide sequence: TGCAGTGCCGTCAAGGGGGGGATGAACACTGAAGCTTTCTTT. This sequence encodes CSAVKGGMNTEAFF.

This clonotype was counted between two and nine times. CDR3 nucleotides: TGTGCCAGTAGCACCACGGGACTAGCATCCTACAATGAGCAGTTCTTC. Amino acid sequence: CASSTTGLASYNEQFF. The chain employs TRBV19 and TRBJ2-1, with 9 bases fitting TRBD2. The length of the CDR3 is 16 residues. Germline trimming cut 6 bases from V and 1 base from J; bases unmatched to any gene: 7. The germline V gene encodes CDR1 LNHDA and CDR2 SQIVND (reference sequence).

The sample holds a few counts of this clonotype. This chain links TRBV29-1 with TRBJ2-3, with TRBD2 as a possible D gene (5 bases). This CDR3 spans 14 amino acids. V dropped 3 bases and J dropped 5 bases, with 15 bases sitting between them. From germline, CDR1 is SQVTM and CDR2 ANQGSEA. CDR3 loop: CSVDTTARGDTQYF. As DNA, the CDR3 is TGCAGCGTTGATACGACGGCCCGGGGAGATACGCAGTATTTT.

The CDR3 coding sequence is TGTGCCACCAGTGAGGGTCTTATCCGCTGGGACTTGGCGGGAGGGAACAATGAGCAGTTCTTC. The encoded protein is CATSEGLIRWDLAGGNNEQFF. The gene calls are TRBV24-1 and TRBJ2-1; 9 bases line up with TRBD2. Germline trimming cut 4 bases from V and 5 bases from J; bases unmatched to any gene: 23. The CDR3 runs 21 residues. Germline values: CDR1 KGHDR, CDR2 SFDVKD.

In this sample, this clonotype turned up once. The chain recombines TRBV27 with TRBJ1-1; D uncertain. Germline lookup yields CDR1 MNHEY and CDR2 SMNVEV (reference sequence). This CDR3 is 14 amino acids long. Trimming cost V 3 bases and J 1 base, with 9 bases left between them. CDR3 coding DNA: TGTGCCAGCAGTTTCTCCCTCAAGAACACTGAAGCTTTCTTT. Amino acid sequence: CASSFSLKNTEAFF.

This clonotype was recorded a few times. V gene TRBV20-1 combines with J gene TRBJ2-6, with TRBD1 as a possible D gene (5 bases). Germline values: CDR1 DFQATT, CDR2 SNEGSKA (reference sequence). CDR3 length: 14 residues. Deletions cut 4 bases from V and 4 bases from J, with 11 bases between. CDR3 residues: CSAIGVRGANVLTF. CDR3 nucleotide sequence: TGCAGTGCTATAGGGGTTCGGGGGGCCAACGTCCTGACTTTC.

This clonotype was recorded at least ten times. The chain carries TRBV28 and TRBJ1-5, with D uncertain. This CDR3 has 16 amino acids. CDR1 is MDHEN and CDR2 is SYDVKM in the germline V gene. Deletions cut 3 bases from V and 6 bases from J, with 18 bases between. CDR3 region: CASSFKSWAGGQPQHF. The CDR3 bases are TGTGCCAGCAGTTTCAAAAGCTGGGCGGGCGGTCAGCCCCAGCATTTT.

In its sample, this clonotype was seen many times. The chain is built from TRBV20-1 and TRBJ2-1; 9 nucleotides agree with TRBD2. V lost 3 bases and J lost 2; bases outside the gene matches: 5. The CDR3 consists of 15 residues. In germline, CDR1 is DFQATT, CDR2 SNEGSKA (reference sequence). CDR3 residues: CSASTIAGAYNEQFF. Written as DNA, the CDR3 is TGCAGTGCTAGTACGATAGCGGGAGCCTACAATGAGCAGTTCTTC.

Of note for this clonotype: The junction shows a germline mismatch at one end, possibly a read error. This rearrangement joins TRBV2 to TRBJ2-4, with 9 bases aligning to TRBD1. The CDR3 spans 16 residues. Germline CDR1 reads SNHLY; CDR2 reads FYNNEI. Written as DNA, the CDR3 is TGCGCCAGCAGAGAACCGGGACAGGGCTCCAAAAACATTCAGTACTTC. It translates to CASREPGQGSKNIQYF.